Presented here are 15 T cell receptor beta chains from one specimen sequenced in a study of TIL therapy for anti-PD-1-resistant metastatic lung cancer. Time point defined: pre-treatment sample, taken before nivolumab and TIL therapy. The libraries were made with immunoSEQ v3. Clones were sequenced by immunoSEQ multiplex PCR, and TCRdb holds only the in-frame ones, with some missing. This table holds about 49,000 clones, 70% to 85% found once. This sample comprised blood, obtained at baseline. The receptors come from a man between 65 and 85 years old with non-small cell lung cancer.

V gene TRBV5-1 combines with J gene TRBJ2-7; D not certain. The CDR3 runs 12 residues. V was pared by 5 bases and J by 0 bases, with 6 bases between. Germline CDR1 SGHRS, CDR2 YFSETQ. The CDR3 nucleotides read TGCGCCAGCAGTGCCGGCTCCTACGAGCAGTACTTC. It codes for CASSAGSYEQYF.

The chain carries TRBV28 and TRBJ1-5, with D hard to call. The length of the CDR3 is 14 residues. Germline loops: CDR1 MDHEN, CDR2 SYDVKM. V lost 7 bases to trimming and J lost 4 bases, with 14 bases between them. The CDR3 nucleotides read TGTGCCAGCATAGAGAGCAACACTAATCAGCCCCAGCATTTT. Its translation is CASIESNTNQPQHF. Together with reference TRBV28 and TRBJ1-5, the CDR3 gives the full variable domain: DVKVTQSSRYLVKRTGEKVFLECVQDMDHENMFWYRQDPGLGLRLIYFSYDVKMKEKGDIPEGYSVSREKKERFSLILESASTNQTSMYLCASIESNTNQPQHFGDGTRLSIL.

The rearrangement links TRBV18 to TRBJ2-5, with TRBD2 identical over 7 bases. Germline CDR1 KGHSH, CDR2 LQKENI. V lost 3 bases, J lost 5 bases, and 6 bases stayed unmatched. The CDR3 consists of 14 residues. The CDR3, as DNA: TGTGCCAGCTCACCCAATGCGGGAGTTGAGACCCAGTACTTC. It codes for CASSPNAGVETQYF.

The chain links TRBV6-5 to TRBJ2-7; TRBD1 matches at 10 bases. V shed 6 bases, J shed 5 bases, and the junction held 4 bases outside the gene matches. The CDR3 has 13 residues. Per germline, CDR1 MNHEY and CDR2 SVGAGI. In DNA, the CDR3 is TGTGCCAGCAGCCGGGACAGGGGACACGAGCAGTACTTC. Translated, it gives CASSRDRGHEQYF.

This chain uses TRBV6-1 with TRBJ1-1; 8 bases are shared with TRBD1. The CDR3 totals 13 residues. V dropped 3 bases and J dropped 5; count of bases not matched to a gene: 2. The germline gives CDR1 MNHNS, CDR2 SASEGT. CDR3: CASSDRQGTEAFF. For the CDR3, the DNA is TGTGCCAGCAGTGATAGACAGGGGACTGAAGCTTTCTTT.

This clone showed up just a few times. The chain links TRBV10-1 to TRBJ2-7, with D uncertain. The CDR3 spans 12 residues. CDR1 and CDR2 (germline): WNHNN, SYGVQD (reference sequence). V dropped 3 bases and J dropped 1 base, with 4 bases sitting between them. The CDR3 DNA follows: TGCGCCAGCAGTGACAGTTCCTACGAGCAGTACTTC. Encoded protein: CASSDSSYEQYF.

The V and J genes are TRBV12-1 and TRBJ2-3; the table gives TRBD2 as D, unverified against the DNA. TRBV12-1 is listed as a pseudogene. The CDR3 contains 18 residues. The DNA for the CDR3 is TGTGCCAGCAGCTCCTCTAGCGGGAGGGTGTTTCGCACAGATACGCAGTATTTT. Protein sequence: CASSSSSGRVFRTDTQYF.

The chain uses TRBV5-1 and TRBJ2-1; D call uncertain. The CDR3 totals 15 residues. V was shortened by 0 bases and J by 4 bases, with 11 bases between the two germline ends. The germline V gene encodes CDR1 SGHRS and CDR2 YFSETQ. CDR3 region: CASSLEAAFYNEQFF. CDR3 nucleotides: TGCGCCAGCAGCTTGGAGGCCGCGTTTTACAATGAGCAGTTCTTC.

The chain joins TRBV5-1 to TRBJ1-1, with D tentatively TRBD1 (6 bases). The CDR3 has 14 residues. The germline V and J ends were trimmed by 4 bases and 0 bases, with 10 bases remaining between them. Germline-derived CDR1 and CDR2 are SGHRS and YFSETQ. The DNA of the CDR3 is TGCGCCAGCAGCGTGACAGGAATGAACACTGAAGCTTTCTTT. Protein product: CASSVTGMNTEAFF.

This clone was seen just once. The rearrangement joins TRBV7-9 to TRBJ2-1, with D possibly being TRBD1 (5 bases). V gave up 2 bases and J gave up 9 bases, with 17 bases separating them. Germline-derived CDR1 and CDR2 are SEHNR and FQNEAQ (reference sequence). The CDR3 length is 15 residues. The CDR3: CASSLQGMSGSEQFF. The CDR3, as DNA: TGTGCCAGCAGCTTACAGGGAATGTCTGGCAGTGAGCAGTTCTTC.

This clone was detected only a few times. The genes are TRBV19 and TRBJ1-6; TRBD1 matches 7 bases. The CDR3 is made up of 14 amino acids. The germline CDR1 and CDR2 sequences are LNHDA and SQIVND (reference sequence). The V segment lost 5 bases and the J segment 7 bases; nucleotides outside the gene matches: 5. The CDR3 here is CASSPRDSNSPLHF. In DNA, the CDR3 is TGTGCCAGTAGTCCGCGGGACAGCAATTCACCCCTCCACTTT.

The rearrangement uses TRBV7-9 and TRBJ2-5, with D uncertain. The CDR3 runs 11 residues. Germline-derived CDR1 and CDR2 are SEHNR and FQNEAQ (reference sequence). Trimming removed 8 bases at V and 3 bases at J, with 7 bases between. The CDR3 DNA follows: TGTGCCAGCTCTCGCGAAGAGACCCAGTACTTC. It translates to CASSREETQYF. Supplemented by reference TRBV7-9 and TRBJ2-5, the full variable domain reads DTGVSQNPRHKITKRGQNVTFRCDPISEHNRLYWYRQTLGQGPEFLTYFQNEAQLEKSRLLSDRFSAERPKGSFSTLEIQRTEQGDSAMYLCASSREETQYFGPGTRLLVL.

This clone was detected once. V usage is TRBV19 and J usage is TRBJ2-7, with TRBD1 matching over 9 bases. V trimming: 5 bases; J trimming: 1 base; junction bases outside the gene matches: 6. CDR1 and CDR2 (germline): LNHDA, SQIVND (reference sequence). This CDR3 is 15 amino acids long. As DNA, the CDR3 is TGTGCCAGTAGTCCCCGGACAGGGGCTTCCTACGAGCAGTACTTC. Encoded protein: CASSPRTGASYEQYF.

V and J are TRBV14 and TRBJ1-2; unclear D gene. Trimming took off 1 base at V and 5 bases at J, with 17 bases between the two ends. Germline V gene lookup returns CDR1 SGHDN and CDR2 FVKESK. This CDR3 region has 16 residues. Here the CDR3 reads CASSQVGSSASYGYTF. CDR3 sequence (DNA): TGTGCCAGCAGCCAAGTGGGCAGCAGCGCCTCATATGGCTACACCTTC.

The chain is built from TRBV7-2 and TRBJ1-1, with D unresolved. V dropped 5 bases and J dropped 0 bases, with 10 bases sitting between them. This CDR3 has 14 residues. Germline V gene lookup returns CDR1 SGHTA and CDR2 FQGNSA. Written as DNA, the CDR3 is TGTGCCAGCAGCCCCCTAGGGCTGAACACTGAAGCTTTCTTT. This gives the protein CASSPLGLNTEAFF.